Listed here is a single T cell receptor (beta chain). Antigen: not known. The data were taken from a study of glioma-infiltrating T cells after dendritic cell vaccination. Study-wide context: Autologous tumor lysate-pulsed dendritic cell vaccination was given between about 2003 and 2013. Dendritic cell vaccine was injected intradermally three times, biweekly.

Time point of the sample: after dendritic cell vaccination, including at tumor progression/relapse. Before vaccination, two weeks after the third vaccination, and at progression, PBMC were collected. Study observations and caveats: The cohort had few patients with full blood and tumor sets.

Using immunoSEQ multiplex PCR, the repertoire was profiled, and TCRdb retains in-frame clones only, with some absent. This sample has some 91,000 clones, with about 81% found just once. The CDR3 sequence is 14 residues long. Trimming pared 4 bases from V and 8 bases from J, leaving 14 bases between. Germline CDR1 reads LNHDA; CDR2 reads SQIVND (reference sequence). The material was blood, obtained after dendritic cell vaccination. This chain connects TRBV19 to TRBJ2-2; possible D gene TRBD1, 6 bases. The receptor's source is a human donor with glioblastoma. Here the CDR3 DNA reads TGTGCCAGTAGTACCCAGGGGAGTCTGGGGGAGCTGTTTTTT. The encoded protein is CASSTQGSLGELFF.